The 6 T cell receptor beta chains given below trace back to one sample, sequenced in a study of blood T cell repertoires in COVID-19. Libraries were prepared by immunoSEQ multiplex PCR; TCRdb keeps only in-frame clonotypes and omits some of them. The sample consists of 270,000 or so clones, roughly 86% of them appearing once. Specimen: PBMCs or T cells enriched from blood (not recorded which). Receptors were obtained from a woman aged 18-29 years who had recovered from COVID-19.

The chain combines TRBV5-4 with TRBJ1-6; D unresolved. Trimming stripped 4 bases from V and 0 bases from J, with 11 bases between. CDR1 and CDR2 from the germline V gene are SGHNT and YYREEE (reference sequence). There are 16 residues in the CDR3. CDR3 sequence (DNA): TGTGCCAGCAGCGATGACGGGAGCTCCTATAATTCACCCCTCCACTTT. Amino acid sequence: CASSDDGSSYNSPLHF.

The chain recombines TRBV27 with TRBJ2-1, with 7 nucleotides matching TRBD2. There are 16 residues in the CDR3. The trim removed 3 bases at V and 1 base at J, leaving 6 bases unmatched. Germline V gene data show CDR1 as MNHEY and CDR2 as SMNVEV (reference sequence). DNA for the CDR3: TGTGCCAGCAGTTTTTTGGGCGGGAGTTCCTACAATGAGCAGTTCTTC. This codes for CASSFLGGSSYNEQFF.

About this clone itself: Its ends do not fully match the called genes, so a read error is possible. The CDR3 coding sequence is TGTGCCAGCAGGTCAGGGGGGAGAGCTCTGGGGTGCGGTTTC. It encodes CASRSGGRALGCGF. This chain joins TRBV14 and TRBJ2-6; a possible D gene is TRBD1 (7 bases). The CDR3 consists of 14 residues. Germline V gene lookup returns CDR1 SGHDN and CDR2 FVKESK. Complete variable domain (other parts from reference TRBV14 and TRBJ2-6): EAGVTQFPSHSVIEKGQTVTLRCDPISGHDNLYWYRRVMGKEIKFLLHFVKESKQDESGMPNNRFLAERTGGTYSTLKVQPAELEDSGVYFCASRSGGRALGCGFGAGSRLTVL.

The rearrangement joins TRBV5-1 to TRBJ2-1; D is unresolved. The CDR3 is 14 residues long. Germline V lookup: CDR1 SGHRS, CDR2 YFSETQ. Trimming stripped 0 bases from V and 3 bases from J, with 7 bases between. The CDR3 coding sequence is TGCGCCAGCAGCTTGGGCGGCAGCTACAATGAGCAGTTCTTC. This translates into CASSLGGSYNEQFF.

At least ten counts were recorded for this clone. This chain's CDR3 is CATETGGRFGRIKKAQYF. The CDR3 DNA reads TGTGCCACAGAAACAGGGGGCCGGTTTGGCCGGATCAAAAAGGCCCAGTACTTC. The rearrangement joins TRBV28 to TRBJ2-5; 9 bases map to TRBD1. Trimming removed 10 bases from V and 9 bases from J; junction bases left unmatched: 27. The CDR3 spans 18 residues. Looked up from germline, CDR1 is MDHEN and CDR2 is SYDVKM. The variable domain in full, completed from reference TRBV28 and TRBJ2-5, reads DVKVTQSSRYLVKRTGEKVFLECVQDMDHENMFWYRQDPGLGLRLIYFSYDVKMKEKGDIPEGYSVSREKKERFSLILESASTNQTSMYLCATETGGRFGRIKKAQYFGPGTRLLVL.

This clone was seen a handful of times. The rearrangement links TRBV6-5 to TRBJ1-4; D might be TRBD1 (5 bases). Germline assignment: CDR1 MNHEY and CDR2 SVGAGI. The length of the CDR3 is 15 residues. V was trimmed by 5 bases and J by 8 bases, leaving 18 bases between them. The CDR3 here is CASSTLGAGEEKLFF. In DNA, the CDR3 is TGTGCCAGCAGTACCCTCGGGGCGGGGGAAGAAAAACTGTTTTTT.